The 12 T cell receptor beta chains below all came from one sample that was sequenced in a study of spatial heterogeneity in lung cancer. TCRdb passed the 5' RACE reads through MiXCR, listing each CDR3 protein once. The repertoire consists of just under 45,000 distinct CDR3 sequences, with 20% to 25% occurring once and the leading ten covering about 7%. The sample's time point: blood at routine non-recurrence follow-up after resection. The material was PBMCs, obtained at follow-up. All receptors derive from a female donor with early-stage non-small cell lung cancer.

This clonotype was recorded a few times. The gene calls are TRBV18 and TRBJ2-2; the D is unclear. V dropped 3 bases and J dropped 6 bases, with 11 bases sitting between them. The germline V gene has CDR1 KGHSH and CDR2 LQKENI. CDR3 length equals 14 residues. CDR3 in DNA: TGTGCCAGCTCACCTCGCCCTGAGGCCGGGGAGCTGTTTTTT. Its protein is CASSPRPEAGELFF.

The rearrangement joins TRBV5-1 to TRBJ2-7, with a possible D match to TRBD2 (5 bases). The V end was cut by 7 bases, the J end by 6 bases, with 14 bases between. There are 12 residues in the CDR3. CDR1 is SGHRS and CDR2 is YFSETQ in the germline V gene. CDR3 sequence: CASGRTPTEQYF. CDR3 coding DNA: TGCGCCAGCGGCCGGACTCCTACCGAGCAGTACTTC.

The chain employs TRBV20-1 and TRBJ2-5; weak D call: TRBD1 (5 bases). The CDR3 is 14 amino acids. Germline assignment: CDR1 DFQATT and CDR2 SNEGSKA (reference sequence). The V and J ends lost 1 base and 4 bases respectively, with 13 bases between them. The CDR3 coding sequence is TGCAGTGCTAGAGGACCTAGGGGCGGAGAGACCCAGTACTTC. Translating it yields CSARGPRGGETQYF.

V and J are TRBV20-1 and TRBJ2-5, with TRBD2 matching over 12 bases. There are 14 residues in the CDR3. With 2 bases clipped from V and 5 bases from J, the junction kept 3 bases outside the gene matches. CDR1 DFQATT and CDR2 SNEGSKA come from the germline V gene (reference sequence). This CDR3 reads CSARLAGGLETQYF. CDR3 coding DNA: TGCAGTGCTAGACTAGCGGGGGGGCTTGAGACCCAGTACTTC.

This sequence joins TRBV5-1 and TRBJ2-7; D ambiguous. Trimming removed 0 bases at V and 1 base at J, with 8 bases between. The V gene's germline CDR1 is SGHRS and CDR2 YFSETQ. The CDR3 extends over 14 amino acids. Written as DNA, the CDR3 is TGCGCCAGCAGCTTGGGGGCACAATCCTACGAGCAGTACGTC. Its protein is CASSLGAQSYEQYV.

This clonotype showed up many times. This rearrangement joins TRBV5-4 to TRBJ2-1; maybe TRBD2 (6 bases). CDR3 length equals 15 residues. Germline CDR1 reads SGHNT; CDR2 reads YYREEE (reference sequence). Between the trimmed V and J ends, which lost 1 base and 1 base, there was a span of 9 bases. As DNA, the CDR3 is TGTGCCAGCAGCTTGCTGGGGGGATCCTACAATGAGCAGTTCTTC. Amino acid sequence: CASSLLGGSYNEQFF. Full variable domain (remainder filled in from reference TRBV5-4 and TRBJ2-1): ETGVTQSPTHLIKTRGQQVTLRCSSQSGHNTVSWYQQALGQGPQFIFQYYREEENGRGNFPPRFSGLQFPNYSSELNVNALELDDSALYLCASSLLGGSYNEQFFGPGTRLTVL.

This clonotype was counted many times. V is TRBV11-2 and J is TRBJ1-2, with 7 bases matching TRBD1. This CDR3 contains 18 residues. Germline V CDR1 and CDR2: SGHAT, FQNNGV. The V gene end was trimmed by 4 bases and the J gene end by 0 bases; junction bases not matched to a gene: 14. CDR3 nucleotides: TGTGCCAGCAGCTCCACCAGGGACAGCTCCCGGACTAACTATGGCTACACCTTC. Amino acid sequence: CASSSTRDSSRTNYGYTF.

The V and J genes are TRBV3-1 and TRBJ1-1; D possibly corresponds to TRBD1 (6 bases). CDR1 LGHDT and CDR2 YNNKEL come from the germline V gene (reference sequence). The CDR3 is 12 residues long. Trimming cost V 7 bases and J 11 bases, with 17 bases left between them. CDR3 loop: CASMATAGEAFF. CDR3 in DNA: TGTGCCAGCATGGCGACGGCAGGGGAGGCTTTCTTT.

The chain combines TRBV4-2 with TRBJ2-1; TRBD2 is a possible D gene (5 bases). The CDR3 has 14 amino acids. Trimming left V 0 bases short and J 9 bases short, with 12 bases between. CDR1 LGHNA and CDR2 YNFKEQ come from the germline V gene. The CDR3: CASSQDTGSGEQFF. The CDR3 nucleotides are TGTGCCAGCAGCCAAGATACGGGGTCCGGTGAGCAGTTCTTC.

This clonotype was seen many times. V and J are TRBV5-1 and TRBJ1-1; 7 positions match TRBD1. The CDR3 runs 14 residues. Germline lookup yields CDR1 SGHRS and CDR2 YFSETQ. V was pared by 3 bases and J by 4 bases, with 6 bases of the junction left unmatched. The CDR3 loop is CASSSGAGGTEAFF. For the CDR3, the DNA is TGCGCCAGCAGCTCGGGCGCAGGGGGCACTGAAGCTTTCTTT.

By sample share, this clonotype is medium-sized (0.01 to 0.1%). The chain links TRBV24-1 to TRBJ2-3; no reliable D call. Germline V lookup: CDR1 KGHDR, CDR2 SFDVKD. This CDR3 spans 13 amino acids. The V end was cut by 5 bases, the J end by 1 base, with 6 bases between. Here the CDR3 DNA reads TGTGCCACCAGTGCCCAGGGCACAGATACGCAGTATTTT. Amino acid sequence: CATSAQGTDTQYF.

The CDR3 loop reads CASSPLRSGNTIYF. CDR3 coding DNA: TGTGCCAGCAGCCCCCTACGTTCGGGAAACACCATATATTTT. This chain joins TRBV12-3 or TRBV12-4 and TRBJ1-3; D is ambiguous. The CDR3 extends over 14 amino acids. V was trimmed by 6 bases and J by 4 bases, leaving 13 bases between them.